This T cell receptor (beta chain) derives from a study of Ad26.COV2.S vaccination and SARS-CoV-2 variants. Background on the study: Once or twice, 56 days apart, Ad26.COV2.S was delivered intramuscularly. General study results and limits: Comparability of non-spike TCR breadth was observed across vaccine and placebo recipients.

CDR1 and CDR2 from the germline V gene are MDHEN and SYDVKM. V was trimmed by 2 bases and J by 4 bases, leaving 18 bases between them. This CDR3 has 17 amino acids. This table comes from immunoSEQ multiplex PCR, and its TCRdb copy is limited to in-frame clones, with some not included. In the table there are a few hundred thousand clones, 88% of which are singletons. On this clone: Its target is not known.

Treatment indicated: 19 received Ad26.COV2.S at low or high dose, single or two shots; roughly five received placebo; per-sample allocation not given. Material that was analyzed had been drawn on day 63 after the first vaccine or placebo injection. The sample was peripheral blood, taken in a trial of Ad26.COV2.S vaccine versus placebo. This sequence originates from a person aged 18 to 59 who received the Ad26.COV2.S COVID-19 vaccine or a placebo. The J gene is TRBJ1-3, the V gene TRBV28, with a tentative D call TRBD1 (5 bases). CDR3 sequence (DNA): TGTGCCAGCAGTTTAGGGGCTGTGGACTTTTCAGGAAACACCATATATTTT. Translation gives CASSLGAVDFSGNTIYF. Supplemented by reference TRBV28 and TRBJ1-3, the full variable domain reads DVKVTQSSRYLVKRTGEKVFLECVQDMDHENMFWYRQDPGLGLRLIYFSYDVKMKEKGDIPEGYSVSREKKERFSLILESASTNQTSMYLCASSLGAVDFSGNTIYFGEGSWLTVV.